A selection of T cell receptor beta chains follows, all from one sample in a study of post-analysis software for immune sequencing data. TCRdb independently ran MiXCR on the PCR reads; one entry per CDR3 protein. The sample comprises roughly 430,000 distinct CDR3 sequences, about 40% of which are singletons, and approximately 7.7% rests with the top ten. Source material: blood. The receptor source for this set is a girl aged 2-9 years with multiple sclerosis. Both conserved end residues are part of each CDR3. A D gene is named only where the DNA matches it firmly. Some rows have no size entry. The others give once, few or many, or a class for an expanded clone.

>TRBV20-1|.|TRBJ1-1|.
TGCAGGGCCGGGGGGGACACTGAAGCTTTCTTT
CRAGGDTEAFF
>TRBV10-3|.|TRBJ2-1|.
TGTGCCATCGAGGATTCTTCCTACAATGAGCAGTTCTTC
CAIEDSSYNEQFF
>TRBV5-1|TRBD2|TRBJ2-7|few
TGCGCCAGCAGCTTGGGGACTAGCCCCTCCTACGAGCAGTACTTC
CASSLGTSPSYEQYF
>TRBV7-6|TRBD2|TRBJ2-5|.
TGTGCCAGCAGCCGGAATTTACTAGCGGGAGACCAAGAGACCCAGTACTTC
CASSRNLLAGDQETQYF
>TRBV13|.|TRBJ2-1|few
TGTGCCAGCAGCTCCCGGCTAGCGCAGACGAGAAAGCAGTTCTTC
CASSSRLAQTRKQFF
>TRBV4-3|.|TRBJ2-7|once
TGCGCCAGCAGCCAAGATTTTAAGTCCATCTCGGGCTCCTACGAGCAGTACTTC
CASSQDFKSISGSYEQYF
>TRBV12-5|.|TRBJ1-1|.
TGTGCTAGTGGTTTGGTAACACACCCTGAAGCTTTCTTT
CASGLVTHPEAFF
>TRBV7-3|.|TRBJ2-1|few
TGTGCCAGCAGCCCGTGGTCGGGGGAGCACAATGAGCAGTTCTTC
CASSPWSGEHNEQFF
>TRBV9|TRBD2|TRBJ2-1|few
TGTGCCAGCAGCGTATCTAGCGGGATAACAAATGAGCAGTTCTTC
CASSVSSGITNEQFF
>TRBV30|.|TRBJ1-4|.
TGTGCCTGGAGTAGATGGACAGAGCCGGATAATGAAAAACTGTTTTTT
CAWSRWTEPDNEKLFF
>TRBV29-1|.|TRBJ2-5|.
TGCAGCGTTGAAGACAGACAGGTGCAAGAGACCCAGTACTTC
CSVEDRQVQETQYF
>TRBV6-1|.|TRBJ2-7|few
TGTGCCAGCAGTCCCGCCCAGGGTGCTTTTTTCTACGAGCAGTACTTC
CASSPAQGAFFYEQYF
>TRBV5-1|TRBD1|TRBJ2-5|.
TGCGCCAGCAGCCCAGGGGGCTACAATGAGCAGTACTTC
CASSPGGYNEQYF
>TRBV6-6|TRBD2|TRBJ2-7|many
TGTGCCAGCAGCCGATGGGCCGCCGGGACTAGCTCCTACGAGCAGTACTTC
CASSRWAAGTSSYEQYF
>TRBV12-3/TRBV12-4|.|TRBJ2-5|.
TGTGCCAGCAGTTTTAGTTTCCCTAGCGTCCCCCAAGGGACCCAGTACTTC
CASSFSFPSVPQGTQYF
>TRBV20-1|TRBD2|TRBJ2-1|.
TGCAGTGCCATGCTAGCGGGAGCGAATGAGCAGTTCTTC
CSAMLAGANEQFF